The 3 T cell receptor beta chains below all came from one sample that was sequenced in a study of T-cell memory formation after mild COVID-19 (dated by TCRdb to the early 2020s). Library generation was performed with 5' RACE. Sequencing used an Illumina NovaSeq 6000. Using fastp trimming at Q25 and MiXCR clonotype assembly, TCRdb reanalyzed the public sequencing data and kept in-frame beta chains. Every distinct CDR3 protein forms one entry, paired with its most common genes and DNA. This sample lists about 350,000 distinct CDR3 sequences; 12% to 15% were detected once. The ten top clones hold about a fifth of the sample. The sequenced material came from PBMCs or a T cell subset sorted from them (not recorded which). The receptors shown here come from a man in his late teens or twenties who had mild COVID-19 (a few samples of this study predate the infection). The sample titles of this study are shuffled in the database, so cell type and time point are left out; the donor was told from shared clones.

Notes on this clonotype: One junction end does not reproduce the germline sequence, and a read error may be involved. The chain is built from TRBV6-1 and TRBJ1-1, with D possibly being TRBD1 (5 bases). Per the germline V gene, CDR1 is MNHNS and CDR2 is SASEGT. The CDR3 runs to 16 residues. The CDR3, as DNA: TGTGCCAGCAGAGAAGAGACAGACCTCCACGGAACTGAAGCTTTCTTT. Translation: CASREETDLHGTEAFF.

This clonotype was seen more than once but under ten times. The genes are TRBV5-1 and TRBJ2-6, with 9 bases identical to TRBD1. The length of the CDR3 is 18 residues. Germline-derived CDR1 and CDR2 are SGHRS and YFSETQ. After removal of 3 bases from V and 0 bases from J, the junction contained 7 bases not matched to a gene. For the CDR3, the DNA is TGCGCCAGCAGCTCTTCGACAGGGGGGGGCTCTGGGGCCAACGTCCTGACTTTC. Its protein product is CASSSSTGGGSGANVLTF.

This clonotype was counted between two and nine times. CDR3 in amino acids: CASSLGRGRGAYNSPLHF. CDR3 nucleotide sequence: TGTGCCAGCAGCTTAGGAAGGGGGAGGGGAGCCTATAATTCACCCCTCCACTTT. The J gene is TRBJ1-6, the V gene TRBV7-2, with D perhaps TRBD1 (6 bases). The CDR3 is made up of 18 amino acids. V was cut by 1 base and J by 2 bases, with 15 bases left in between. The V gene's germline CDR1 is SGHTA and CDR2 FQGNSA.